This record looks at one TCR beta chain sequence and its context. Its antigen is not identified. The data derive from a study of cytomegalovirus exposure and HLA in healthy donors. Study background: The 120 validation repertoires and the approximately 690 first-cohort repertoires shared a platform, a later analysis reported. Study-level points and caveats: Overall, roughly 160 TCR beta chains were annotated as cytomegalovirus-associated. Across donors, most TCRs were seen rarely, yet some public ones were widespread.

The V gene lost 1 base and the J gene lost 12 bases, with 10 bases spanning the gap. Germline CDR1 ENHRY, CDR2 SYGVKD. This CDR3 contains 12 residues. Profiling relied on immunoSEQ multiplex PCR, and the TCRdb table lists in-frame clones only, not all of them. The sample lists approximately 230,000 clones, more than 85% occurring once. The donors were in the roughly 130-subject validation cohort, distinct from the roughly 700-subject first cohort. The specimen sequenced was PBMCs. The sequence came from a young man in good health and CMV-seropositive. The chain links TRBV10-3 to TRBJ2-1; a weak D match, TRBD2 (6 bases). In DNA, the CDR3 is TGTGCCATCAGTGAGTGGGGGGATGGGCAGTTCTTC. The encoded protein is CAISEWGDGQFF.